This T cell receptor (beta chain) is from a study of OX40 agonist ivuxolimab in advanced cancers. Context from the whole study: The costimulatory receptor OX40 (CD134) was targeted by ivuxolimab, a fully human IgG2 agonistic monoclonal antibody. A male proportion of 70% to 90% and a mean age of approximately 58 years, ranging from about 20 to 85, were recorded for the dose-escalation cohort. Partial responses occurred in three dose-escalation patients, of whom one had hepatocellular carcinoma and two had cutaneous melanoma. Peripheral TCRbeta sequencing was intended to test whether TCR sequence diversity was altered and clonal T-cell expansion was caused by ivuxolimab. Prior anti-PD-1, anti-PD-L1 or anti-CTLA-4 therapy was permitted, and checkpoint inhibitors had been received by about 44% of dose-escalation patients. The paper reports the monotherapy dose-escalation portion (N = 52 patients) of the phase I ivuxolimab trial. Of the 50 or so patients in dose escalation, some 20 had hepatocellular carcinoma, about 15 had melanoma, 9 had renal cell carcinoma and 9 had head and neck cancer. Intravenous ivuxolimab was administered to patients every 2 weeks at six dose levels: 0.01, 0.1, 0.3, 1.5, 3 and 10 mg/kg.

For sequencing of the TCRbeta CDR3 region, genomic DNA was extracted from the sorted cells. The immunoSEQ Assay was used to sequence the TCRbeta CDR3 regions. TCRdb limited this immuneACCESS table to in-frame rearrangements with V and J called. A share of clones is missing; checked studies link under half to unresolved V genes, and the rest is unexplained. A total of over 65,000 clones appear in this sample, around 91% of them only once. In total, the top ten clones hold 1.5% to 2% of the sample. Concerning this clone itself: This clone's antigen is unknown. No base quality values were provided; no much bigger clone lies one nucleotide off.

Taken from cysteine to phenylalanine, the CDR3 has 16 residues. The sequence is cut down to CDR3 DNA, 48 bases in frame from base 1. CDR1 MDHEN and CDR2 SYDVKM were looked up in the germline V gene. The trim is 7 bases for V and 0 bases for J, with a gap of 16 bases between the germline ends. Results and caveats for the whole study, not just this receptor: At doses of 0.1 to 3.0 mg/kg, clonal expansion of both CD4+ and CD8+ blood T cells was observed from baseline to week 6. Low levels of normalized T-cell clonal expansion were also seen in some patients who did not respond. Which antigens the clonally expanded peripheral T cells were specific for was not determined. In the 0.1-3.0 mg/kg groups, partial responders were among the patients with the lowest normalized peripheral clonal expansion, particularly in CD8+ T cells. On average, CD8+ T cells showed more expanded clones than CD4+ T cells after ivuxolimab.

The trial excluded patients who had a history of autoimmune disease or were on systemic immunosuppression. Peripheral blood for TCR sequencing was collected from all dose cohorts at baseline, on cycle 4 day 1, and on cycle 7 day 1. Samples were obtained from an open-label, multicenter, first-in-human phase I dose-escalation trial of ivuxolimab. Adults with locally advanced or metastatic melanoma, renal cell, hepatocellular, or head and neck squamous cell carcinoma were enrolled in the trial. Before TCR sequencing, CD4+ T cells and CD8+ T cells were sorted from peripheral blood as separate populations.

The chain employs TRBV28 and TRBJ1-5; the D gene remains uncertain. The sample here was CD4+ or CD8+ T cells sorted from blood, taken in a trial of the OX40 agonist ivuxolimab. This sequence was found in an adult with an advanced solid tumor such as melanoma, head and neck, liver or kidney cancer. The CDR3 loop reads CASKRERLNSNQPQHF. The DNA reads TGTGCCAGCAAGAGAGAAAGACTGAATAGCAATCAGCCCCAGCATTTT.